Shown below are 30 T cell receptor beta chains from a single sample sequenced in a study of T cells after yellow fever vaccination. TCRdb redid the calling of the 5' RACE reads with MiXCR, one entry per CDR3 protein. The table lists just over 300,000 distinct CDR3 sequences, roughly 3.5% of them singletons. This material consisted of PBMCs, taken on the day of the yellow fever booster vaccination. These receptors all come from a man in his late teens or twenties who received the YFV17D yellow fever vaccine.

This clonotype was detected many times. The chain carries TRBV3-1 and TRBJ2-2, with TRBD1 matching 8 bases. Trimming at V came to 4 bases and at J to 8 bases, leaving 3 bases not matched to a gene. The CDR3 is made up of 13 amino acids. Per the germline V gene, CDR1 is LGHDT and CDR2 is YNNKEL (reference sequence). The CDR3 coding sequence is TGTGCCAGCAGCCTTCAGGGGGCTGGGGAGCTGTTTTTT. It is translated as CASSLQGAGELFF.

The chain combines TRBV30 with TRBJ2-1, with D unclear. V lost 4 bases, J lost 7 bases, and 14 bases lay in between. The CDR3 has 13 residues. Per the germline V gene, CDR1 is GTSNPN and CDR2 is SVGIG (reference sequence). The CDR3 DNA follows: TGTGCCTGGAAGAGACTGGGCTATAATGAGCAGTTCTTC. It is translated as CAWKRLGYNEQFF.

In its sample, this clonotype was seen many times. J is TRBJ2-7 and V is TRBV6-2 or TRBV6-3; possible D gene TRBD1, 6 bases. CDR1 and CDR2 from the germline V gene are MNHEY and SVGEGT. This CDR3 spans 14 amino acids. V lost 5 bases and J lost 2, with 13 bases in between. The CDR3 loop is CASSEDRSTYEQYV. Written as DNA, the CDR3 is TGTGCCAGCAGTGAGGACAGATCTACCTACGAGCAGTACGTC.

Many counts were recorded for this clonotype. This chain joins TRBV12-3 or TRBV12-4 and TRBJ2-1, with D maybe TRBD2 (7 bases). The length of the CDR3 is 12 residues. The V end lost 8 bases, the J end lost 4 bases, and 9 bases lay between the germline ends. CDR3 DNA sequence: TGTGCCAGCGGGGGGGCGTACAATGAGCAGTTCTTC. Amino acid sequence: CASGGAYNEQFF.

This clonotype came up many times. The chain couples TRBV7-8 to TRBJ1-2; D is unresolved. The V gene's germline CDR1 is SGHVS and CDR2 FQNEAQ. V lost 3 bases and J 8 bases, leaving 10 bases between the germline ends. The CDR3 is 12 residues long. The CDR3 DNA follows: TGTGCCAGCAGCTTTCGGGAGTCAGGCTACACCTTC. Translated, it gives CASSFRESGYTF.

The chain couples TRBV6-5 to TRBJ2-4; 14 bases are shared with TRBD2. Germline assignment: CDR1 MNHEY and CDR2 SVGAGI. After removal of 5 bases from V and 6 bases from J, the junction contained 6 bases not matched to a gene. The CDR3 runs to 16 residues. The DNA of the CDR3 is TGTGCCAGCAGTCGTCCCGGGACTAGCGGGGGAAACATTCAGTACTTC. It codes for CASSRPGTSGGNIQYF.

This clonotype was seen many times. This chain uses TRBV4-1 with TRBJ2-7, with TRBD2 matching over 14 bases. The CDR3 is made up of 17 amino acids. CDR1 is MGHRA and CDR2 is YSYEKL in the germline V gene. V was clipped by 0 bases and J by 3 bases; unmatched bases: 4. CDR3 loop: CASSQEGLAGAIYEQYF. The CDR3 DNA reads as TGCGCCAGCAGCCAAGAGGGACTAGCGGGGGCCATCTACGAGCAGTACTTC.

The DNA of the CDR3 is TGCAGTGCTAGAGATTGGGGAGCACAGGGTACGCAGTATTTT. It specifies CSARDWGAQGTQYF. The rearrangement links TRBV20-1 to TRBJ2-3, with a possible D match to TRBD1 (6 bases). Looked up from germline, CDR1 is DFQATT and CDR2 is SNEGSKA (reference sequence). Trimming cost V 0 bases and J 8 bases, with 15 bases left between them. The CDR3 sequence is 14 residues long.

The chain combines TRBV7-2 with TRBJ1-4; D ambiguous. Germline CDR1 is SGHTA and CDR2 is FQGNSA. The CDR3 is 15 amino acids. The V end lost 1 base, the J end lost 8 bases, and 14 bases lay between the germline ends. CDR3 sequence (DNA): TGTGCCAGCAGCTTAGTTGCGACGAGAGGGGAAAAACTGTTTTTT. Its translation: CASSLVATRGEKLFF.

This clonotype was found many times. V gene TRBV7-9 combines with J gene TRBJ2-1; D is ambiguous. The CDR3 is made up of 17 amino acids. Per germline, CDR1 SEHNR and CDR2 FQNEAQ (reference sequence). Trimming removed 0 bases at V and 1 base at J, with 13 bases between. Here the CDR3 DNA reads TGTGCCAGCAGCTTAGCGGGCTTGTCTGGATCCTACAATGAGCAGTTCTTC. As protein: CASSLAGLSGSYNEQFF.

The table lists this clonotype with many counts. CDR3 in DNA: TGTGCCAGCAGCTTAGATCCGTTCCCAGATACGCAGTATTTT. This gives the protein CASSLDPFPDTQYF. V usage is TRBV11-2 and J usage is TRBJ2-3; no firm D call. Between the trimmed V and J ends, which lost 0 bases and 4 bases, there was a span of 8 bases. This CDR3 spans 14 amino acids. The germline CDR1 and CDR2 sequences are SGHAT and FQNNGV. The variable domain in full, completed from reference TRBV11-2 and TRBJ2-3, reads EAGVAQSPRYKIIEKRQSVAFWCNPISGHATLYWYQQILGQGPKLLIQFQNNGVVDDSQLPKDRFSAERLKGVDSTLKIQPAKLEDSAVYLCASSLDPFPDTQYFGPGTRLTVL.

The table lists this clonotype with many counts. The chain links TRBV19 to TRBJ2-2; maybe TRBD2 (5 bases). CDR3 size: 14 residues. Trimming pared 7 bases from V and 2 bases from J, leaving 11 bases between. The germline V gene encodes CDR1 LNHDA and CDR2 SQIVND (reference sequence). The CDR3 bases are TGTGCCAGTATCATGACTATTAACACCGGGGAGCTGTTTTTT. It encodes CASIMTINTGELFF.

This clonotype was counted many times. The chain combines TRBV4-2 with TRBJ1-2; unclear D gene. Trimming removed 2 bases at V and 0 bases at J, with 16 bases between. Germline V gives CDR1 LGHNA, CDR2 YNFKEQ. The CDR3 totals 17 residues. CDR3: CASSQLVVPDTNYGYTF. CDR3 in DNA: TGTGCCAGCAGCCAATTGGTCGTCCCAGACACTAACTATGGCTACACCTTC.

This clonotype was counted a few times. The genes are TRBV6-2 or TRBV6-3 and TRBJ1-3, with no clear D. Germline V gene sequence: CDR1 MNHEY, CDR2 SVGEGT. The V end lost 5 bases, the J end lost 0 bases, and 11 bases lay between the germline ends. The CDR3 is made up of 15 amino acids. CDR3 nucleotides: TGTGCCAGCAGTAGAGGACGGAGCTCTGGAAACACCATATATTTT. Translating gives CASSRGRSSGNTIYF.

This clonotype was recorded at least ten times. This rearrangement joins TRBV2 to TRBJ2-5, with D uncertain. The CDR3 is 16 residues long. CDR1 SNHLY and CDR2 FYNNEI come from the germline V gene. V was clipped by 0 bases and J by 0 bases, with 11 bases between them. CDR3 sequence reads: CASSEAGRMHQETQYF. The CDR3 coding sequence is TGTGCCAGCAGTGAAGCCGGCAGGATGCACCAAGAGACCCAGTACTTC.

CDR3 protein: CASTKGWAANTGELFF. DNA for the CDR3: TGTGCCAGCACCAAGGGATGGGCCGCGAACACCGGGGAGCTGTTTTTT. The V call is TRBV7-9, the J call TRBJ2-2; no firm D call. Germline CDR1 reads SEHNR; CDR2 reads FQNEAQ (reference sequence). Trimming removed 7 bases at V and 0 bases at J, with 15 bases between. The CDR3 spans 16 residues.

This clonotype was seen a few times. The chain links TRBV14 to TRBJ2-1; TRBD2 aligns across 7 bases. The CDR3 is made up of 15 amino acids. J lost 2 bases, V lost 5 bases, and 6 bases had no gene match. The germline V gene encodes CDR1 SGHDN and CDR2 FVKESK. The CDR3 region has the DNA TGTGCCAGCAGCTACGGGGGGACCGCCTACAATGAGCAGTTCTTC. Translating gives CASSYGGTAYNEQFF.

This clonotype has ten or more counts. The chain combines TRBV7-9 with TRBJ2-7, with 8 bases that match TRBD2. The CDR3 runs 16 residues. V trimming: 2 bases; J trimming: 3 bases; junction bases outside the gene matches: 9. The germline CDR1 and CDR2 sequences are SEHNR and FQNEAQ (reference sequence). CDR3 region: CASSLPPSRGDYEQYF. Here the CDR3 DNA reads TGTGCCAGCAGCTTACCCCCCTCGCGGGGGGACTACGAGCAGTACTTC.

This chain uses TRBV19 with TRBJ2-1; 8 nucleotides agree with TRBD2. J gave up 13 bases and V 5 bases, and 16 bases lay outside the gene matches. CDR1 is LNHDA, CDR2 SQIVND, per germline (reference sequence). The CDR3 runs to 15 residues. The CDR3 sequence: CASSFRTGLARYQFF. The CDR3, as DNA: TGTGCCAGTAGTTTCCGAACTGGACTAGCCCGATATCAGTTCTTC.

In this sample, this clonotype turned up a few times. The chain carries TRBV4-2 and TRBJ1-2, with D perhaps matching TRBD1 (5 bases). Trimming took off 1 base at V and 8 bases at J, with 14 bases between the two ends. The germline V gene has CDR1 LGHNA and CDR2 YNFKEQ. The CDR3 is 14 residues long. Here the CDR3 DNA reads TGTGCCAGCAGCCAAGGGGGGAGGAGTTCGGGCTACACCTTC. Translation: CASSQGGRSSGYTF.

Ten or more counts support this clonotype. This rearrangement joins TRBV6-2 or TRBV6-3 to TRBJ1-2; D gene uncertain. Germline loops: CDR1 MNHEY, CDR2 SVGEGT. CDR3 length equals 12 residues. Trimming stripped 2 bases from V and 6 bases from J, with 7 bases between. The CDR3 sequence is CASSYARDGYTF. The DNA of the CDR3 is TGTGCCAGCAGTTACGCTCGGGATGGCTACACCTTC.

In the case of this clonotype: A much larger clone sits a single nucleotide away, making a read error possible. The CDR3 sequence is CACSALGDYEQYF. CDR3 DNA sequence: TGTGCCTGCAGTGCCCTCGGGGATTACGAGCAGTACTTC. The rearrangement joins TRBV27 to TRBJ2-7; D is possibly TRBD2 (5 bases). The CDR3 totals 13 residues. Germline loops: CDR1 MNHEY, CDR2 SMNVEV (reference sequence).

This clonotype was counted many times. The gene calls are TRBV4-2 and TRBJ1-6, with 7 bases matching TRBD1. This CDR3 comprises 14 residues. Germline-derived CDR1 and CDR2 are LGHNA and YNFKEQ. V was pared by 0 bases and J by 7 bases, with 0 bases of the junction left unmatched. The CDR3 region is CASSQETGNSPLHF. CDR3 DNA sequence: TGTGCCAGCAGCCAAGAGACAGGGAATTCACCCCTCCACTTT.

There are many counts of this clonotype. V and J are TRBV20-1 and TRBJ2-2, with 8 bases aligning to TRBD2. CDR1 and CDR2 from the germline V gene are DFQATT and SNEGSKA (reference sequence). The CDR3 extends over 15 amino acids. V was clipped by 0 bases and J by 7 bases; unmatched bases: 7. The CDR3 DNA is TGCAGTGCTAGAGATCGGCGGGGGGCCCTCGGGGAGCTGTTTTTT. Its translation is CSARDRRGALGELFF.

This clonotype was recorded many times. This sequence joins TRBV12-3 or TRBV12-4 and TRBJ2-1, with a weak D call TRBD2 (7 bases). The CDR3 has 15 amino acids. The V end was cut by 5 bases, the J end by 5 bases, with 16 bases between. CDR3 bases: TGTGCCAGCAGTCCACCGAGGCGGGGGCACAATGAGCAGTTCTTC. Protein sequence: CASSPPRRGHNEQFF.

Ten or more counts support this clonotype. This chain links TRBV4-2 with TRBJ2-3; TRBD2 aligns across 11 bases. CDR1 and CDR2 from the germline V gene are LGHNA and YNFKEQ. With V trimmed by 0 bases and J by 2 bases, 7 bases remained unmatched. The CDR3 spans 18 residues. The DNA for the CDR3 is TGTGCCAGCAGCCAAGATCCACTAGCGGGGGCGTACACAGATACGCAGTATTTT. It codes for CASSQDPLAGAYTDTQYF.

This clonotype came up many times. One junction end disagrees with the germline gene, perhaps due to a read error. The chain uses TRBV7-7 and TRBJ2-3, with 9 positions matching TRBD2. This CDR3 has 16 amino acids. CDR1 is SSHAT, CDR2 FNYEAQ, per germline (reference sequence). CDR3 loop: CASSPDSRGGTDTQYF. The CDR3 coding sequence is TGTGCTAGCAGCCCAGACTCGCGGGGGGGGACAGATACGCAGTATTTT.

Only a few counts were recorded for this clonotype. V gene TRBV5-4 combines with J gene TRBJ2-2; no clear D gene. Per the germline V gene, CDR1 is SGHNT and CDR2 is YYREEE (reference sequence). Trimming shortened V by 0 bases and J by 3 bases, and 6 bases separated the two germline ends. The CDR3 is 14 amino acids. The CDR3 nucleotides read TGTGCCAGCAGCTTGGCTGTGGACACCGGGGAGCTGTTTTTT. Translating gives CASSLAVDTGELFF.

The table lists this clonotype with many counts. J is TRBJ2-2 and V is TRBV7-9; 7 nucleotides agree with TRBD1. The CDR3 loop spans 14 amino acids. J lost 3 bases, V lost 6 bases, and 4 bases had no gene match. Germline V gene sequence: CDR1 SEHNR, CDR2 FQNEAQ (reference sequence). CDR3 nucleotides: TGTGCCAGCAGTCCCGACAGGGACACCGGGGAGCTGTTTTTT. It codes for CASSPDRDTGELFF.

This clonotype was observed a handful of times. The chain links TRBV7-6 to TRBJ2-1, with unresolved D. Germline V gene lookup returns CDR1 SGHVS and CDR2 FNYEAQ. V lost 2 bases and J 6 bases, leaving 11 bases between the germline ends. This CDR3 spans 14 amino acids. The CDR3 here is CASSLSSMGNEQFF. CDR3 nucleotides: TGTGCCAGCAGCTTATCATCAATGGGCAATGAGCAGTTCTTC. Supplemented by reference TRBV7-6 and TRBJ2-1, the full variable domain reads GAGVSQSPRYKVTKRGQDVALRCDPISGHVSLYWYRQALGQGPEFLTYFNYEAQQDKSGLPNDRFSAERPEGSISTLTIQRTEQRDSAMYRCASSLSSMGNEQFFGPGTRLTVL.